This TCR beta chain is from a study of CXCR3-negative and CXCR3-positive naive CD8 T cells. The length of the CDR3 is 14 residues. CDR1 is SNHLY, CDR2 FYNNEI, per germline. TRB cDNA was prepared as libraries by UMI-labeled 5' RACE. TCRdb re-called the 5' RACE reads; one entry per CDR3 protein, DNA not given. Across under 90,000 distinct CDR3 sequences, the top ten clones capture 0.55% to 0.8% of the sample. With regard to this clonotype: Its antigen is unknown.

Study outcomes and limitations: Against CXCR3-negative naive cells, CXCR3-positive naive cells showed more hydrophobic TRB CDR3s. TRBV-TRBJ usage was similar across naive CXCR3 subsets but distinct in memory cells. Diversity proved comparably high across both naive subsets and much lower in memory CD8+ cells. Between one naive subset and the other, surface CD5 was comparable, and TCR strength was inferred from TRB CDR3 properties.

The sorting of each CD8+ T cell subset was done in triplicate, at some 270,000 cells each. V usage is TRBV2 and J usage is TRBJ1-5; lacking DNA, the TRBD1 call made by TCRdb goes unchecked. The origin of this receptor is a human donor in good health. Some clones in this sample may be carry-over from other donors' samples. Sequenced sample: naive CXCR3+ CD8+ T cells from blood. Described subset: CD45RO-CCR7+CD27+CD95- naive CD8+ T cells expressing CXCR3 (TNR3+). CDR3 protein: CASKGRQINQPQHF.